Sequencing of this T cell receptor beta chain was carried out in a study of T-cell memory formation after mild COVID-19 (dated by TCRdb to the early 2020s). The study in broad terms: TCR sequence clusters from the two donors were largely donor specific. In two donors, T-cell clones that expanded and contracted after mild COVID-19 were followed by sequencing TCRalpha and TCRbeta repertoires longitudinally. Two young, previously healthy adult volunteers, one female and one male, were included in the cohort.

Ficoll-Paque density gradient centrifugation was used to isolate PBMCs. From its cysteine to its phenylalanine, the CDR3 spans 16 amino acids. The retained sequence is limited to the CDR3, 48 bases, with the frame set at the first base. Taken from the germline V gene (reference sequence), the CDR1 and CDR2 loops are SEHNR and FQNEAQ. V ends up 5 bases short and J 0 bases short, with an unmatched junction base count of 7. About this clonotype itself: What this receptor recognizes is not known. No base-level quality is on record; no much larger clone is a single base apart.

Study-level results and caveats: The detection of some responding clones in pre-infection memory suggests that pre-existing cross-reactive memory T cells joined the SARS-CoV-2 response. Only a couple of mild cases were covered by the study, and larger cohorts that include severe cases with pre-infection samples were considered necessary. Contracting CD4+ clones were found mainly in CM and EM memory subsets, while CD8+ clones were enriched in EMRA. Clones contracting from day 15 to 85 had balanced CD4/CD8 phenotypes, while a second wave expanding from day 15 to 37 was biased towards CD4+. The second-wave clones that peaked on day 37 were not confirmed to be SARS-CoV-2 specific.

Data came from an Illumina NovaSeq 6000. cDNA libraries for TCRalpha and TCRbeta were prepared by 5'RACE using constant-segment primers, with sample barcodes and unique molecular identifiers added. Trizol reagent was used to extract RNA from every sample. The libraries were amplified in two PCR steps, and the second step added a second sample barcode and Illumina TruSeq adapters. Sequencing of the libraries was done on an Illumina NovaSeq, producing 2 x 150 bp paired-end reads. In the original analysis: The reads were demultiplexed and collapsed into UMI-guided consensus sequences using migec v1.2.7. Using mixcr v2.1.11, the UMI consensuses were aligned to TRA and TRB V and J templates and assembled into clonotypes. A clonotype was counted as expanded or contracted only if both edgeR and NoisET called the change significant, with noise models trained on biological replicates. For edgeR calls, the thresholds were a false discovery rate-adjusted p below 0.01 and a log2 fold-change of 1. As an exploratory analysis of dynamics, PCA with hierarchical clustering was applied to max-normalized trajectories of the 1000 most abundant clonotypes. Separately sequenced CD4+ and CD8+ repertoires were used to assign the CD4 or CD8 phenotype of responding clones. TCRdb ran its own pipeline on the public reads, namely fastp trimming at Q25 and MiXCR clone calling, and kept in-frame beta chains. One record per CDR3 amino acid sequence lists the most common genes and DNA. TCRdb assigned the V and J calls; the authors' analysis was not used. The sample yields hundreds of thousands of distinct CDR3 sequences; roughly 13% were counted once. The ten top clones hold around a fifth of the sample.

Here the chain combines TRBV7-9 and TRBJ2-5; TRBD1 matches 9 bases in the middle. The receptor was derived from a man aged 18 to 29 who had mild COVID-19 (a few samples of this study predate the infection). The sample titles of this study are shuffled in the database, so cell type and time point are left out; the donor was told from shared clones. Sequenced input: PBMCs or a T cell subset sorted from them (not recorded which). For the CDR3, the sequence is CASSPVTGGYQETQYF. The nucleotide sequence is given as TGTGCCAGCAGCCCAGTGACAGGGGGGTACCAAGAGACCCAGTACTTC.